A selection of T cell receptor beta chains follows, all from one sample in a study of blood T cell repertoires in COVID-19. Sequencing was performed with immunoSEQ multiplex PCR; in TCRdb, only in-frame clones are kept and a portion is missing. The sample has a few hundred thousand clones; roughly 84% are singletons. The material sequenced was peripheral blood. The receptors here all came from a woman between 18 and 30 years old with acute or convalescent COVID-19. Each CDR3 is given with its conserved first and last residue. The D gene is left open where the match is weak. The size entry is marked missing in some rows and otherwise reads once, few, many or a size class.

>.|TRBJ2-1|.|TRBV19
CASSIEDRSYNEQFF
TGTGCCAGTAGTATAGAAGACAGGTCCTACAATGAGCAGTTCTTC
>.|TRBJ1-3|TRBD1|TRBV2
CASSWGDRETGNTIYF
TGTGCCAGCAGCTGGGGGGACAGGGAAACCGGAAACACCATATATTTT
>.|TRBJ2-3|TRBD2|TRBV7-2
CASSLVSGSVSDTQYF
TGTGCCAGCAGCTTAGTCAGCGGGAGTGTGTCAGATACGCAGTATTTT
>.|TRBJ2-7|.|TRBV15
CATSRNPGLGTEQYF
TGTGCCACCAGTAGGAACCCGGGACTGGGTACCGAGCAGTACTTC
>once|TRBJ1-1|.|TRBV7-9
CASSRTGLEAFF
TGTGCCAGCAGTCGTACAGGGCTTGAAGCTTTCTTT
>.|TRBJ2-3|TRBD2|TRBV30
CAWKLAGRTDTQYF
TGTGCCTGGAAACTAGCGGGGCGCACAGATACGCAGTATTTT
>.|TRBJ1-1|.|TRBV30
CAWSVFARGNTEAFF
TGTGCCTGGAGTGTATTTGCCAGGGGGAACACTGAAGCTTTCTTT
>.|TRBJ2-3|TRBD1|TRBV29-1
CSVDTGANTDTQYF
TGCAGCGTTGATACAGGGGCCAACACAGATACGCAGTATTTT
>.|TRBJ1-2|.|TRBV10-3
CAISVATGNGYTF
TGTGCCATCAGTGTTGCGACAGGCAATGGCTACACCTTC
>once|TRBJ1-5|TRBD1|TRBV10-1
CARRITTGQGLSHQPQHF
TGCGCCAGACGGATTACCACGGGACAGGGTCTTTCACATCAGCCCCAGCATTTT
>.|TRBJ2-6|TRBD2|TRBV9
CASSPRLAGEAGANVLTF
TGTGCCAGCAGCCCTCGCCTAGCGGGAGAGGCTGGGGCCAACGTCCTGACTTTC
>.|TRBJ1-1|.|TRBV6-5
CASSYGGGNEAFF
TGTGCCAGCAGTTATGGAGGAGGGAATGAAGCTTTCTTT
>.|TRBJ2-7|TRBD2|TRBV19
CASSIALGLAGYEQYF
TGTGCCAGTAGTATAGCCCTGGGACTAGCCGGCTACGAGCAGTACTTC
>.|TRBJ2-3|.|TRBV24-1
CATSGQSDTQYF
TGTGCCACCAGTGGCCAGTCAGATACGCAGTATTTT
>.|TRBJ1-2|.|TRBV24-1
CATSDSDRWTGYTF
TGTGCCACCAGTGACTCAGACAGATGGACCGGCTACACCTTC
>.|TRBJ2-2|TRBD2|TRBV7-2
CASSLERLVAGPGELFF
TGTGCCAGCAGCTTAGAACGGTTGGTAGCGGGCCCCGGGGAGCTGTTTTTT
>.|TRBJ1-3|.|TRBV11-2
CASSFSGNTIYF
TGTGCCAGCAGCTTTTCAGGAAACACCATATATTTT
>.|TRBJ1-5|TRBD1|TRBV19
CASSLIMGQGVNQPQHF
TGTGCCAGTAGTCTTATCATGGGACAGGGCGTTAATCAGCCCCAGCATTTT
>.|TRBJ1-1|.|TRBV9
CASSAPGDGEAFF
TGTGCCAGCAGCGCGCCAGGGGATGGTGAAGCTTTCTTT
>.|TRBJ2-2|TRBD1|TRBV27
CASSPRDTGTGKAGELFF
TGTGCCAGCAGTCCAAGAGACACCGGGACAGGGAAGGCCGGGGAGCTGTTTTTT
>once|TRBJ1-1|TRBD1|TRBV7-2
CASRGGQVNTEAFF
TGTGCCAGCAGGGGGGGACAGGTGAACACTGAAGCTTTCTTT
>.|TRBJ1-1|TRBD1|TRBV19
CASRGQGDTEAFF
TGTGCCAGTAGGGGACAGGGGGACACTGAAGCTTTCTTT
>.|TRBJ1-2|.|TRBV27
CASSSTAANYGYTF
TGTGCCAGCAGTTCGACAGCAGCTAACTATGGCTACACCTTC
>.|TRBJ2-7|TRBD2|TRBV14
CASSRQSGSAYEQYF
TGTGCCAGCAGCCGACAGAGCGGGAGCGCCTACGAGCAGTACTTC
>.|TRBJ2-3|.|TRBV5-1
CASSLDSPWGTDTQYF
TGCGCCAGCAGCTTAGACAGTCCCTGGGGCACAGATACGCAGTATTTT
>.|TRBJ2-7|TRBD1|TRBV19
CASSRTGGSYEQYF
TGTGCCAGTAGTAGGACAGGGGGTTCCTACGAGCAGTACTTC
>.|TRBJ2-1|.|TRBV24-1
CATSDLSPSSYNEQFF
TGTGCCACCAGTGATTTGTCCCCGAGCTCCTACAATGAGCAGTTCTTC
>.|TRBJ1-1|.|TRBV4-3
CASSQRARGTEAFF
TGCGCCAGCAGCCAACGAGCCAGGGGCACTGAAGCTTTCTTT
>.|TRBJ2-7|TRBD2|TRBV7-6
CASSLGQTSGGYEQYF
TGTGCCAGCAGCTTAGGGCAGACTAGCGGGGGATACGAGCAGTACTTC
>.|TRBJ1-5|.|TRBV9
CASSPGTRYQPQHF
TGTGCCAGCAGCCCCGGGACACGTTATCAGCCCCAGCATTTT
>.|TRBJ2-3|.|TRBV19
CASMRGRARTDTQYF
TGTGCCAGTATGAGGGGGAGGGCCAGGACAGATACGCAGTATTTT
>.|TRBJ2-1|TRBD1|TRBV19
CASSRGTARDNEQFF
TGTGCCAGTAGTAGGGGGACAGCTAGAGACAATGAGCAGTTCTTC
>.|TRBJ1-2|.|TRBV7-9
CASSPTPGNYGYTF
TGTGCCAGCAGCCCCACTCCCGGTAACTATGGCTACACCTTC
>once|TRBJ1-6|.|TRBV6-5
CASQSGEIHSPLHF
TGTGCCAGCCAAAGCGGGGAGATACATTCACCCCTCCACTTT
>.|TRBJ1-5|.|TRBV19
CASSMSSYNQPQHF
TGTGCCAGTAGTATGTCGAGTTACAATCAGCCCCAGCATTTT
>.|TRBJ1-4|.|TRBV28
CASSRSVLRNEKLFF
TGTGCCAGCAGCCGTTCGGTTTTGAGGAATGAAAAACTGTTTTTT